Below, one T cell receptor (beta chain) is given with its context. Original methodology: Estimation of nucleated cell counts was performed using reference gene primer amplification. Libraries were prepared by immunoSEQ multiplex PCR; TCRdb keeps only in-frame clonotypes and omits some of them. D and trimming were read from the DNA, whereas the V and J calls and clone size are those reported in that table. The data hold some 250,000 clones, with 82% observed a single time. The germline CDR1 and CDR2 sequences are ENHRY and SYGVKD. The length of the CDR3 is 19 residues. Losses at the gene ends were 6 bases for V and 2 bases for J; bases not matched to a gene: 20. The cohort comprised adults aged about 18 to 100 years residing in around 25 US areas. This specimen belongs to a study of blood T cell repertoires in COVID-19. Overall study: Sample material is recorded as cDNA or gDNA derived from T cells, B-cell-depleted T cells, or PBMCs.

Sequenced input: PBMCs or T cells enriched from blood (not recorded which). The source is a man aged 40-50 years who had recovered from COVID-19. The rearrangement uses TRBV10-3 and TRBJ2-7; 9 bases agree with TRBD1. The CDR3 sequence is CAISLTRKSDRGFAYEQYF. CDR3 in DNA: TGTGCCATCAGCCTAACCCGGAAGTCCGACAGGGGGTTTGCCTACGAGCAGTACTTC.